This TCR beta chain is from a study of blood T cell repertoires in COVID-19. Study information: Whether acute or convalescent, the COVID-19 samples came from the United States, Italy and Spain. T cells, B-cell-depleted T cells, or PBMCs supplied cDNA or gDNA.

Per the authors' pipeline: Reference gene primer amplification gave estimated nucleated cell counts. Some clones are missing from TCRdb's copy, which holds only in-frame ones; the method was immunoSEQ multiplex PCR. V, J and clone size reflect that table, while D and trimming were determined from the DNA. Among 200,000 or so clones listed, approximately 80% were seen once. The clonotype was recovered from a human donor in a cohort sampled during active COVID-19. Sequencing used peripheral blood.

CDR3 nucleotides: TGTGCCAGCAGCTTAGATCTGTCCAGCGGGAGGCTTTACAATGAGCAGTTCTTC. Translation gives CASSLDLSSGRLYNEQFF. The chain carries TRBV11-2 and TRBJ2-1, with 9 bases aligning to TRBD2. V dropped 0 bases and J dropped 4; count of bases not matched to a gene: 10. There are 18 residues in the CDR3. In germline, CDR1 is SGHAT, CDR2 FQNNGV.